This TCR beta chain was sequenced for a study of glioma-infiltrating T cells after dendritic cell vaccination. Findings of the study overall: Patients with more pretreatment TILs had longer time to progression and survival.

Per the germline V gene, CDR1 is MNHNS and CDR2 is SASEGT. The CDR3 is 12 amino acids. V was trimmed by 4 bases and J by 5 bases, leaving 6 bases between them. Profiled with immunoSEQ multiplex PCR; TCRdb holds only in-frame clones, not every one. The table records around 90,000 clones, about 81% of them present only once. As to time point: after dendritic cell vaccination, including at tumor progression/relapse. This clone has more than one count but fewer than ten. Its antigen is undetermined. The sequence was collected from a human donor with glioblastoma. This chain connects TRBV6-1 to TRBJ1-5; D is ambiguous. Sequencing used blood, obtained after dendritic cell vaccination. This CDR3 is CASSVYDQPQHF. The DNA for the CDR3 is TGTGCCAGCAGTGTTTATGATCAGCCCCAGCATTTT.